This passage covers 20 T cell receptor beta chains from one sample sequenced in a study of cytomegalovirus exposure and HLA in healthy donors. Researchers ran the PCR with 60 Vbeta and 13 Jbeta primers. Here immunoSEQ multiplex PCR was the method, and the copy in TCRdb shows in-frame clones only, minus some. Of around 130,000 clones listed, 81% are singletons. Sequenced material: PBMCs. The receptor set was obtained from a middle-aged woman in good health and CMV-seronegative.

This clone appeared a single time. The CDR3 loop reads CASSLTGTGYYEQYF. The CDR3 DNA follows: TGTGCCAGCAGTCTCACCGGGACAGGATACTACGAGCAGTACTTC. The chain is built from TRBV6-5 and TRBJ2-5; 8 bases agree with TRBD1. TRBJ2-7 matches the DNA end more closely, so the J call is doubtful. Germline V lookup: CDR1 MNHEY, CDR2 SVGAGI. The CDR3 sequence is 15 residues long.

The J gene is TRBJ2-1, the V gene TRBV5-1; unclear D gene. The V end lost 3 bases, the J end lost 1 base, and 17 bases lay between the germline ends. The germline CDR1 and CDR2 sequences are SGHRS and YFSETQ. The CDR3 loop spans 17 amino acids. CDR3 coding DNA: TGCGCCAGCAGCTGGCGGCCCCGAGTTGGGTCCTACAATGAGCAGTTCTTC. Translating gives CASSWRPRVGSYNEQFF.

This chain uses TRBV7-9 with TRBJ1-2; perhaps TRBD1 as D (5 bases). V dropped 2 bases and J dropped 8 bases, with 18 bases sitting between them. The CDR3 is made up of 15 amino acids. Germline loops: CDR1 SEHNR, CDR2 FQNEAQ (reference sequence). In DNA form, the CDR3 reads TGTGCCAGCAGCTTATATGGTATCACAGGCGAGGGCTACACCTTC. Its protein product is CASSLYGITGEGYTF.

The DNA for the CDR3 is TGTGCCACAACCTCTAGGGGCGGGGGAGAGACAGAGACCCAGTACTTC. It codes for CATTSRGGGETETQYF. The chain is built from TRBV7-9 and TRBJ2-5; 7 bases fit TRBD2. The CDR3 extends over 16 amino acids. V gave up 10 bases and J gave up 4 bases; unmatched junction bases: 18. The germline V gene has CDR1 SEHNR and CDR2 FQNEAQ (reference sequence).

V usage is TRBV11-2 and J usage is TRBJ2-6; TRBD1 matches 7 bases. Germline loops: CDR1 SGHAT, CDR2 FQNNGV. The CDR3 consists of 19 residues. The J segment lost 0 bases and the V segment lost 5 bases, leaving 13 bases of the junction unmatched. The CDR3 DNA follows: TGTGCCAGCAGCATCTCATCGGGACAGACAAGCTCTGGGGCCAACGTCCTGACTTTC. Protein product: CASSISSGQTSSGANVLTF. The whole variable domain, remainder taken from reference TRBV11-2 and TRBJ2-6, is EAGVAQSPRYKIIEKRQSVAFWCNPISGHATLYWYQQILGQGPKLLIQFQNNGVVDDSQLPKDRFSAERLKGVDSTLKIQPAKLEDSAVYLCASSISSGQTSSGANVLTFGAGSRLTVL.

V is TRBV28 and J is TRBJ2-5; 8 bases line up with TRBD2. Germline V gene lookup returns CDR1 MDHEN and CDR2 SYDVKM. CDR3 length: 17 residues. The J segment lost 5 bases and the V segment lost 5 bases, leaving 16 bases of the junction unmatched. Here the CDR3 DNA reads TGTGCCAGCAGTCCCCCCGCGGGGGGACAAGGGTCCGAGACCCAGTACTTC. Translated: CASSPPAGGQGSETQYF.

This clone was picked up a small number of times. This sequence joins TRBV4-2 and TRBJ1-1; TRBD1 matches at 8 bases. The germline V gene encodes CDR1 LGHNA and CDR2 YNFKEQ. The V segment lost 1 base and the J segment 0 bases; nucleotides outside the gene matches: 7. CDR3 size: 17 residues. The CDR3 DNA follows: TGTGCCAGCAGCCAAGTTCTGACAGGGGTCATGAACACTGAAGCTTTCTTT. It yields the protein CASSQVLTGVMNTEAFF.

This chain uses TRBV5-1 with TRBJ1-3, with D uncertain. The V end was cut by 0 bases, the J end by 3 bases, with 4 bases between. The germline V gene has CDR1 SGHRS and CDR2 YFSETQ. There are 13 residues in the CDR3. The CDR3 DNA follows: TGCGCCAGCAGCTTGGGCAGTGGAAACACCATATATTTT. Translation: CASSLGSGNTIYF.

The V and J genes are TRBV7-9 and TRBJ2-1, with TRBD2 matching 10 bases. The V gene end was trimmed by 5 bases and the J gene end by 8 bases; junction bases not matched to a gene: 12. Germline-derived CDR1 and CDR2 are SEHNR and FQNEAQ (reference sequence). The CDR3 loop spans 16 amino acids. CDR3 nucleotide sequence: TGTGCCAGCAGCGCAAACCGGGGACTAGCGAGTGATGAGCAGTTCTTC. Its protein is CASSANRGLASDEQFF.

The V call is TRBV2, the J call TRBJ1-4, with a possible D match to TRBD1 (5 bases). The CDR3 totals 14 residues. Germline CDR1 reads SNHLY; CDR2 reads FYNNEI. Trimming removed 7 bases from V and 5 bases from J, with 14 bases in between. The CDR3 spells CASNEQAANEKLFF. Here the CDR3 DNA reads TGTGCCAGCAACGAACAGGCGGCGAATGAAAAACTGTTTTTT.

This chain joins TRBV7-2 and TRBJ2-5; 12 nucleotides match TRBD2. CDR1 and CDR2 (germline): SGHTA, FQGNSA. The CDR3 loop spans 14 amino acids. V was pared by 5 bases and J by 5 bases, with 3 bases of the junction left unmatched. The CDR3 DNA follows: TGTGCCAGCAGCCCTAGCGGGAGGGGGGAGACCCAGTACTTC. Translated, it gives CASSPSGRGETQYF.

The chain is built from TRBV28 and TRBJ1-3, with D perhaps matching TRBD1 (5 bases). The ends were cut back, 7 bases at V and 0 bases at J, with 16 bases in the middle. This CDR3 is built from 16 residues. CDR1 is MDHEN, CDR2 SYDVKM, per germline. This CDR3 is CASTVTGGNSGNTIYF. The CDR3 bases are TGTGCCAGCACCGTGACCGGGGGGAACTCTGGAAACACCATATATTTT.

V and J are TRBV19 and TRBJ2-7; 10 bases align to TRBD2. Germline CDR1 and CDR2: LNHDA and SQIVND (reference sequence). This CDR3 comprises 16 residues. With V trimmed by 3 bases and J by 5 bases, 10 bases remained unmatched. CDR3 sequence (DNA): TGTGCCAGTAGTATTAACGAGCTAGCGGGAGAGCACGAGCAGTACTTC. Encoded protein: CASSINELAGEHEQYF.

V usage is TRBV9 and J usage is TRBJ2-1, with TRBD2 matching 7 bases. CDR1 is SGDLS and CDR2 is YYNGEE in the germline V gene. The CDR3 totals 15 residues. Unmatched junction bases numbered 6, after V lost 4 bases and J lost 2 bases. CDR3 sequence reads: CASSSRAGTYNEQFF. As DNA, the CDR3 is TGTGCCAGCAGCTCCCGAGCGGGGACCTACAATGAGCAGTTCTTC.

V is TRBV4-1 and J is TRBJ1-1; the D gene is possibly TRBD1 (5 bases). The CDR3 sequence is 13 residues long. Per the germline V gene, CDR1 is MGHRA and CDR2 is YSYEKL. Trimming took 4 bases from V and 2 from J, leaving 8 bases between them. In DNA, the CDR3 is TGCGCCAGCAGCCGGACATATAACACTGAAGCTTTCTTT. As protein: CASSRTYNTEAFF.

The chain is built from TRBV10-3 and TRBJ1-4; D not resolved. The germline gives CDR1 ENHRY, CDR2 SYGVKD. V lost 2 bases, J lost 4 bases, and 14 bases lay in between. This CDR3 spans 16 amino acids. Written as DNA, the CDR3 is TGTGCCATCAGTGAGGGCAGAATGGCTTTTAATGAAAAACTGTTTTTT. Residues: CAISEGRMAFNEKLFF.

The chain carries TRBV11-2 and TRBJ2-7, with TRBD1 as a possible D gene (6 bases). V lost 4 bases to trimming and J lost 6 bases, with 16 bases between them. Germline CDR1 is SGHAT and CDR2 is FQNNGV. CDR3 length: 14 amino acids. The CDR3 here is CASSSVQGHGEQYF. The CDR3 nucleotides are TGTGCCAGCAGCTCAGTGCAGGGACATGGCGAGCAGTACTTC.

This chain connects TRBV10-2 to TRBJ2-1; TRBD2 matches 8 bases. The CDR3 is 16 amino acids. The V gene end was trimmed by 7 bases and the J gene end by 4 bases; junction bases not matched to a gene: 12. Germline-derived CDR1 and CDR2 are WSHSY and SAAADI. CDR3 residues: CASTDPSGRAYNEQFF. CDR3 coding DNA: TGCGCCAGCACTGACCCAAGCGGGAGAGCTTACAATGAGCAGTTCTTC.

This clone was seen only a few times. CDR3 nucleotides: TGCAGCGTAAGACCCAGGGGTTACGAGCAGTACTTC. Protein product: CSVRPRGYEQYF. This rearrangement joins TRBV29-1 to TRBJ2-7, with D tentatively TRBD1 (6 bases). Trimming left V 6 bases short and J 4 bases short, with 13 bases between. CDR3 length: 12 residues. The germline CDR1 and CDR2 sequences are SQVTM and ANQGSEA.

This rearrangement joins TRBV19 to TRBJ2-3, with D possibly being TRBD1 (6 bases). V was trimmed by 8 bases and J by 3 bases, leaving 12 bases between them. The CDR3 runs 13 residues. CDR1 and CDR2 from the germline V gene are LNHDA and SQIVND (reference sequence). CDR3 sequence (DNA): TGTGCCAGTGAAACAGGGAAGACAGATACGCAGTATTTT. This encodes CASETGKTDTQYF. The variable domain in full, with the rest retrieved from reference TRBV19 and TRBJ2-3, is DGGITQSPKYLFRKEGQNVTLSCEQNLNHDAMYWYRQDPGQGLRLIYYSQIVNDFQKGDIAEGYSVSREKKESFPLTVTSAQKNPTAFYLCASETGKTDTQYFGPGTRLTVL.